One TCR beta chain is described in this entry. What it recognizes is unknown. Losses at the gene ends were 5 bases for V and 7 bases for J; bases not matched to a gene: 11. Germline CDR1 and CDR2: SGHNT and YENEEA. The CDR3 runs to 15 residues. The data originate from a study of T cells in localized non-small cell lung cancer. Repertoires were generated with immunoSEQ multiplex PCR, while TCRdb's copy carries only in-frame clones and drops some. This sample has 1,400 to 1,500 clones, with approximately 24% found just once. Findings and caveats of the study: Because only a single region of the tumor was sequenced, heterogeneity remains possible. Longer overall survival was linked to higher blood T cell density. Uninvolved adjacent lung had higher T cell clonality than tumor and all other tissues. Median about 58 top-100 tumor clones were shared with paired adjacent lung.

V is TRBV11-3 and J is TRBJ2-7; 10 bases line up with TRBD1. Sequencing used normal lung tissue next to the tumor, obtained before any cancer treatment. The TCR originated in a man aged 18-55 years with stage II lung adenocarcinoma. CDR3 loop: CASSGQPGQGKEQYF. The CDR3 region has the DNA TGTGCCAGCAGCGGCCAACCGGGACAGGGGAAGGAGCAGTACTTC. The full variable domain, its missing parts supplied by reference TRBV11-3 and TRBJ2-7, is EAGVVQSPRYKIIEKKQPVAFWCNPISGHNTLYWYLQNLGQGPELLIRYENEEAVDDSQLPKDRFSAERLKGVDSTLKIQPAELGDSAVYLCASSGQPGQGKEQYFGPGTRLTVT.